This entry concerns a single T cell receptor beta chain. The data were taken from a study of blood T cell repertoires in COVID-19. Whole-study context: Some COVID-19 samples were acute and others convalescent; all came from the United States, Italy and Spain.

Clones were read by immunoSEQ multiplex PCR, and TCRdb kept only the in-frame ones, dropping some. The sample holds around 72,000 clones; around 78% are singletons and the top ten take approximately 18%. The specimen sequenced was peripheral blood. The TCR comes from an elderly woman with acute or convalescent COVID-19.

The CDR3 region has the DNA TGTGCCACCAGTGAACCAGGGGGCGATGAGCAGTTCTTC. Translating gives CATSEPGGDEQFF. The chain joins TRBV24-1 to TRBJ2-1; TRBD1 matches at 8 bases. The ends lost 4 bases at V and 8 bases at J; junction bases unmatched: 3. CDR1 KGHDR and CDR2 SFDVKD come from the germline V gene. The CDR3 has 13 residues.